This TCR beta chain was observed in a study of sequential checkpoint blockade in melanoma. Across the whole study: TCRbeta immunosequencing was performed on DNA from roughly 99 pretreatment melanoma tumor samples. After nivolumab or ipilimumab alone, about two dozen patients had week-13 rebiopsies.

The data were produced by immunoSEQ multiplex PCR, yet TCRdb's version contains in-frame clones alone and is incomplete. Of 2,000 to 2,500 clones listed, about 26% are singletons. The length of the CDR3 is 15 residues. V was clipped by 5 bases and J by 4 bases, with 17 bases between them. The germline V gene encodes CDR1 SGHNT and CDR2 YENEEA. The sample's treatment: randomized to nivolumab then ipilimumab (arm A) or the reverse (arm B). In its sample, this clone was seen a few times. Its target is not known. Findings and limits, study-wide: Response in arm A was associated with pretreatment TIL clonality. Rising tumor T-cell fraction and clonality meant about 30 times likelier benefit.

This clonotype was sampled from a human donor with melanoma. The sample was tumor tissue (inferred from file names), taken from a patient given nivolumab and ipilimumab in sequence. V gene TRBV11-3 combines with J gene TRBJ1-1; possibly TRBD1 for D (5 bases). The CDR3 DNA is TGTGCCAGCAGCCAAGGCCTGACAGAGGGCACTGAAGCTTTCTTT. It codes for CASSQGLTEGTEAFF.